These 31 T cell receptor beta chains were all obtained from the same sample, sequenced in a study of monozygotic twins with inflammatory bowel disease. TCRdb reprocessed the 5' RACE reads, with one entry per CDR3 protein and no DNA. The table lists a few hundred thousand distinct CDR3 sequences. Sequencing used blood. These receptors all come from a human donor with ulcerative colitis or Crohn's disease, or a healthy co-twin of an affected twin (not recorded which).

The V and J genes are TRBV19 and TRBJ2-1; as DNA is missing, the TRBD1 call by TCRdb cannot be tested. The CDR3 covers 16 residues. CDR1 and CDR2 from the germline V gene are LNHDA and SQIVND (reference sequence). Here the CDR3 reads CASSWRGDSQSGAQFF.

The genes are TRBV5-1 and TRBJ2-3; the TCRdb D gene call, TRBD1, has no DNA to confirm it. This CDR3 is 16 amino acids long. Germline assignment: CDR1 SGHRS and CDR2 YFSETQ. CDR3 residues: CASTEEGGRSTDTQYF.

This sequence joins TRBV5-1 and TRBJ2-5; TCRdb selects TRBD1, and the lack of DNA leaves this call unchecked. This CDR3 is 15 amino acids long. The germline gives CDR1 SGHRS, CDR2 YFSETQ. The chain's CDR3 is CASSSVRDPQETQYF.

The V gene is TRBV29-1, the J gene TRBJ2-7; as DNA is missing, the TRBD1 call by TCRdb cannot be tested. CDR3 length: 13 residues. Germline V lookup: CDR1 SQVTM, CDR2 ANQGSEA. This CDR3 reads CSAQGLKGYEQYF.

The V gene is TRBV20-1, the J gene TRBJ2-7; TCRdb proposes TRBD1, but this gene call is untestable without DNA. Germline loops: CDR1 DFQATT, CDR2 SNEGSKA (reference sequence). The CDR3 is made up of 13 amino acids. The CDR3 sequence is CSAPTDREDEQYF.

The V and J genes are TRBV29-1 and TRBJ2-2. The CDR3 is 12 amino acids. The V gene's germline CDR1 is SQVTM and CDR2 ANQGSEA. CDR3 in amino acids: CSVLDGSGELFF.

This chain links TRBV5-5 with TRBJ2-7; the D gene TCRdb calls, TRBD1, cannot be checked with no DNA. The CDR3 loop spans 16 amino acids. Germline loops: CDR1 SGHKS, CDR2 YYEKEE (reference sequence). The CDR3 spells CASSGTTGLGIYEQYF.

The chain couples TRBV20-1 to TRBJ2-7; TCRdb outputs TRBD1, but without DNA this stays unchecked. CDR1 and CDR2 from the germline V gene are DFQATT and SNEGSKA (reference sequence). CDR3 length: 14 amino acids. CDR3 region: CSATSGTGAYEQYF.

This rearrangement joins TRBV24-1 to TRBJ2-1. In germline, CDR1 is KGHDR, CDR2 SFDVKD. This CDR3 contains 18 residues. CDR3 region: CATSDNLGLSGSGNEQFF.

This chain uses TRBV5-5 with TRBJ2-1; no DNA is available, so the TRBD2 call from TCRdb remains unchecked. Germline V gene lookup returns CDR1 SGHKS and CDR2 YYEKEE (reference sequence). The CDR3 totals 15 residues. The CDR3 spells CASRESGGAYNEQFF. Variable domain in full (rest from reference TRBV5-5 and TRBJ2-1): DAGVTQSPTHLIKTRGQQVTLRCSPISGHKSVSWYQQVLGQGPQFIFQYYEKEERGRGNFPDRFSARQFPNYSSELNVNALLLGDSALYLCASRESGGAYNEQFFGPGTRLTVL.

The CDR3 here is CSVLLGTGELFF. V is TRBV29-1 and J is TRBJ2-2. The CDR3 length is 12 residues. CDR1 is SQVTM and CDR2 is ANQGSEA in the germline V gene.

This chain uses TRBV12-3 or TRBV12-4 with TRBJ1-5; the D gene TCRdb calls, TRBD1, cannot be checked with no DNA. The CDR3 runs to 17 residues. The CDR3 reads CASSPGTGEGSNQPQHF.

The chain uses TRBV28 and TRBJ2-7. The germline V gene encodes CDR1 MDHEN and CDR2 SYDVKM. This CDR3 region has 15 residues. CDR3 sequence reads: CASSSIQSREYEQYF.

The chain combines TRBV28 with TRBJ1-2; TCRdb's assignment of TRBD1 cannot be checked, as there is no DNA. Looked up from germline, CDR1 is MDHEN and CDR2 is SYDVKM. The CDR3 has 13 residues. The CDR3 here is CASSSTGGYGYTF.

V and J are TRBV12-3 or TRBV12-4 and TRBJ2-7; TCRdb returns TRBD1, unconfirmable since there is no DNA. This CDR3 has 15 residues. The CDR3 here is CASSPLAGLRYEQYF.

The chain joins TRBV7-2 to TRBJ2-1. This CDR3 has 12 amino acids. Germline V gene lookup returns CDR1 SGHTA and CDR2 FQGNSA. CDR3 region: CASSLGVNEQFF.

The chain couples TRBV7-2 to TRBJ2-5; the D call of TRBD1 rests on TCRdb alone, since no DNA is present to check it. The CDR3 is 14 amino acids. The germline CDR1 and CDR2 sequences are SGHTA and FQGNSA. The CDR3 is CASSPRRVVETQYF.

The chain links TRBV6-2 or TRBV6-3 to TRBJ2-1. Germline V gene lookup returns CDR1 MNHEY and CDR2 SVGEGT. The CDR3 is 14 residues long. Here the CDR3 reads CASSYTSSYNEQFF.

This rearrangement joins TRBV3-1 to TRBJ2-1; absent DNA, TCRdb's TRBD1 call cannot be checked. From germline, CDR1 is LGHDT and CDR2 YNNKEL (reference sequence). The CDR3 covers 18 residues. CDR3: CASSQRGFGVPSTGEQFF.

V gene TRBV12-3 or TRBV12-4 combines with J gene TRBJ2-1. The length of the CDR3 is 15 residues. The CDR3 reads CASSPGLGSYNEQFF.

The chain joins TRBV6-2 or TRBV6-3 to TRBJ1-1; the D call from TCRdb, TRBD1, cannot be confirmed without DNA. CDR3 length: 15 residues. Germline loops: CDR1 MNHEY, CDR2 SVGEGT. CDR3 residues: CASSYSPQGSTEAFF.

The genes are TRBV9 and TRBJ2-7; TCRdb indicates TRBD1, and absent DNA this call remains unverified. The CDR3 runs 19 residues. Looked up from germline, CDR1 is SGDLS and CDR2 is YYNGEE. CDR3 region: CASSEGTTRTGGWSYEQYF.

The J gene is TRBJ2-1, the V gene TRBV7-6; TCRdb's assignment of TRBD2 cannot be checked, as there is no DNA. The CDR3 covers 13 residues. CDR1 is SGHVS, CDR2 FNYEAQ, per germline. Here the CDR3 reads CASSLAAPAEQFF.

The V gene is TRBV18, the J gene TRBJ2-5. The CDR3 loop spans 13 amino acids. Germline lookup yields CDR1 KGHSH and CDR2 LQKENI. The CDR3 spells CASSPRSQETQYF.

The V and J genes are TRBV10-3 and TRBJ1-6. Germline loops: CDR1 ENHRY, CDR2 SYGVKD. The CDR3 length is 12 residues. CDR3 amino acids: CAIRDRQSPLHF.

This sequence joins TRBV5-5 and TRBJ2-5; the D call from TCRdb, TRBD1, cannot be confirmed without DNA. The CDR3 consists of 14 residues. Germline V gives CDR1 SGHKS, CDR2 YYEKEE (reference sequence). The CDR3 protein is CASSWYGAGETQYF.

The rearrangement uses TRBV30 and TRBJ1-4; TCRdb indicates TRBD1, and absent DNA this call remains unverified. The CDR3 spans 12 residues. Germline loops: CDR1 GTSNPN, CDR2 SVGIG (reference sequence). The CDR3 spells CAWNDDRGGLFF.

The chain links TRBV12-3 or TRBV12-4 to TRBJ1-1; as DNA is missing, the TRBD1 call by TCRdb cannot be tested. This CDR3 has 13 residues. The CDR3 sequence: CASSGQVYTEAFF.

The chain uses TRBV20-1 and TRBJ1-5; without DNA, the TCRdb call of TRBD1 cannot be checked. Germline-derived CDR1 and CDR2 are DFQATT and SNEGSKA (reference sequence). This CDR3 region has 17 residues. The CDR3 is CSARDRTGGKDGQPQHF.

The rearrangement uses TRBV18 and TRBJ1-2. There are 11 residues in the CDR3. Germline V gene lookup returns CDR1 KGHSH and CDR2 LQKENI. The CDR3 protein is CASSQVEGYTF.

This sequence joins TRBV7-2 and TRBJ2-3. The CDR3 has 16 residues. Per the germline V gene, CDR1 is SGHTA and CDR2 is FQGNSA. The CDR3 spells CASSLALAGSTDTQYF.